These 15 T cell receptor beta chains came from one sample sequenced in a study of tissue T cells after allogeneic stem cell transplantation. Some clones are missing from TCRdb's copy, which holds only in-frame ones; the method was immunoSEQ multiplex PCR. The sample yields 15,000 to 20,000 clones, roughly 70% seen once. The sequenced sample consisted of spleen. These receptor sequences come from a female BALB/c mouse in good health. Mouse strain MHC haplotype: H2-d.

This clone has only a few counts. Mouse names are used for the genes. Read coverage stops 1 residue before the CDR3 terminus; the germline J gene supplies the remainder. V is TRBV31 and J is TRBJ2-3; a possible D gene is TRBD2 (6 bases). The germline gives CDR1 GKSSPN, CDR2 SITVG. Trimming stripped 2 bases from V and 0 bases from J, with 9 bases between. CDR3 length: 14 amino acids. The CDR3 loop is CAWSGTSSAETLYF. Partial CDR3 DNA: TGTGCCTGGAGTGGGACTTCTAGTGCAGAAACGCTGTAT.

Of note for this clone: Gene names and germline match the mouse. Coverage ceases 1 residue before the CDR3 finishes, and the germline J gene fills in the end. The rearrangement uses TRBV13-2 and TRBJ1-1; D uncertain. The V gene's germline CDR1 is NNHNN and CDR2 SYGAGS (reference sequence). Trimming removed 2 bases from V and 0 bases from J, with 5 bases in between. The CDR3 contains 13 residues. Incomplete CDR3 DNA: TGTGCCAGCGGTGAACAGTCAAACACAGAAGTCTTC. Its protein product is CASGEQSNTEVF. The whole CDR3 protein is CASGEQSNTEVFF.

Details on this clone: Mouse gene names and germline throughout. Coverage ceases 1 residue before the CDR3 finishes, and the germline J gene fills in the end. The rearrangement joins TRBV13-1 to TRBJ1-1; TRBD1 might be the D (6 bases). Germline lookup yields CDR1 NSHNY and CDR2 SYGAGN. Trimming took 0 bases from V and 0 from J, leaving 12 bases between them. The CDR3 covers 16 residues. The covered CDR3 bases are TGTGCCAGCAGTGATGGGGGGGGGCCTGCAAACACAGAAGTCTTC. Translation gives CASSDGGGPANTEVF. The full CDR3 protein is CASSDGGGPANTEVFF.

Remarks on this clone: The genes and germline here are from mouse. The read falls 1 residue short of the CDR3 end, and the missing part is taken from the germline J gene. This chain links TRBV4 with TRBJ1-4, with D possibly matching TRBD1 (5 bases). From germline, CDR1 is LGHDT and CDR2 YNNKQL (reference sequence). The germline V and J ends were trimmed by 9 bases and 0 bases, with 20 bases remaining between them. The CDR3 sequence is 17 residues long. The CDR3 DNA, read in part, is TGTGCCAGAGCTAAGGTCGGGGGGGAAATTTCCAACGAAAGATTATTT. This codes for CARAKVGGEISNERLF. The entire CDR3 reads CARAKVGGEISNERLFF. Looking up the rest from reference TRBV4 and TRBJ1-4 gives the full variable domain: ETAVFQTPNYHVTQVGNEVSFNCKQTLGHDTMYWYKQDSKKLLKIMFSYNNKQLIVNETVPRRFSPQSSDKAHLNLRIKSVEPEDSAVYLCARAKVGGEISNERLFFGHGTKLSVL.

This clone was observed a handful of times. Gene names denote mouse genes. The CDR3 end is not reached by the read, which stops 1 residue before it; the germline J gene fills it in. V gene TRBV13-1 combines with J gene TRBJ1-2, with 9 bases lining up with TRBD1. CDR3 length: 15 residues. The germline gives CDR1 NSHNY, CDR2 SYGAGN. J gave up 0 bases and V 0 bases, and 0 bases lay outside the gene matches. The sequenced part of the CDR3 DNA is TGTGCCAGCAGTGATGGACAGGGGGCAAACTCCGACTACACC. Amino acids: CASSDGQGANSDYT. The entire CDR3 is CASSDGQGANSDYTF.

Worth noting for this clone: Mouse germline and gene names are used. Read sequence stops 1 residue before the CDR3 end, and the germline J gene provides the missing end. This sample includes further DNA sequences coding for the same CDR3. This chain uses TRBV1 with TRBJ1-4; D remains unclear. Germline lookup yields CDR1 NSQYPW and CDR2 LRSPGD (reference sequence). This CDR3 has 14 amino acids. V shed 1 base and J shed 0 bases, with 3 bases lying between them. CDR3 bases read: TGCACCTGCAGTGCAGCCATTTCCAACGAAAGATTATTT. Its translation is CTCSAAISNERLF. The entire CDR3 sequence reads CTCSAAISNERLFF.

To note about this clone: Genes and germline are mouse. From the germline J gene comes the end of the CDR3, since the read stops 1 residue before it. The rearrangement uses TRBV13-2 and TRBJ2-5, with 9 bases fitting TRBD1. The CDR3 is made up of 14 amino acids. Germline assignment: CDR1 NNHNN and CDR2 SYGAGS (reference sequence). The ends lost 4 bases at V and 6 bases at J; junction bases unmatched: 6. The CDR3 DNA, read in part, is TGTGCCAGCGGTTCACCGGACAGGGGTGACACCCAGTAC. Protein: CASGSPDRGDTQY. The complete CDR3 reads CASGSPDRGDTQYF.

This clone was seen only once. Mouse gene names apply. The read stops 1 residue short of the end of the CDR3; the missing end is completed from the germline J gene. The chain is built from TRBV13-2 and TRBJ2-5; D call uncertain. Trimming removed 0 bases at V and 2 bases at J, with 7 bases between. The CDR3 is 14 residues long. In germline, CDR1 is NNHNN, CDR2 SYGAGS (reference sequence). Partial CDR3 DNA: TGTGCCAGCGGTGATGTGCACCTCCAAGACACCCAGTAC. It translates to CASGDVHLQDTQY. The CDR3, in full, reads CASGDVHLQDTQYF.

Points on this clone: The gene symbols are mouse symbols. The read finishes 1 residue shy of the CDR3 end, and the germline J gene is used to complete it. This chain connects TRBV19 to TRBJ1-1, with a possible D match to TRBD1 (6 bases). The CDR3 runs 15 residues. Germline lookup yields CDR1 FNHDT and CDR2 SITEND (reference sequence). Trimming removed 6 bases at V and 0 bases at J, with 15 bases between. CDR3: CASKPRQAANTEVFF. The sequenced CDR3 bases are TGTGCCAGCAAACCTCGACAGGCCGCAAACACAGAAGTCTTC. Variable domain in full (rest from reference TRBV19 and TRBJ1-1): GGIITQTPKFLIGQEGQKLTLKCQQNFNHDTMYWYRQDSGKGLRLIYYSITENDLQKGDLSEGYDASREKKSSFSLTVTSAQKNEMAVFLCASKPRQAANTEVFFGKGTRLTVV.

Points on this clone: Germline and genes here are mouse. The read gets to within 1 residue of the CDR3 end, and the germline J gene fills in the rest. The chain couples TRBV13-2 to TRBJ1-4; D gene ambiguous. This CDR3 is built from 14 residues. V dropped 6 bases and J dropped 0 bases, with 9 bases sitting between them. Germline V gene lookup returns CDR1 NNHNN and CDR2 SYGAGS (reference sequence). CDR3 sequence: CASVDKISNERLFF. The CDR3 DNA, read in part, is TGTGCCAGCGTCGACAAAATTTCCAACGAAAGATTATTT.

Worth noting for this clone: Mouse germline and gene names are used. The read terminates 1 residue ahead of where the CDR3 ends, so the germline J gene completes it. The genes are TRBV15 and TRBJ2-4; D could derive from TRBD1 or TRBD2 (6 bases each). V was trimmed by 3 bases and J by 7 bases, leaving 8 bases between them. Looked up from germline, CDR1 is SGHND and CDR2 is FRSKSL. CDR3 size: 12 residues. This chain's CDR3 is CASSLGADTLYF. Incomplete CDR3 DNA: TGTGCCAGCAGTTTGGGGGCTGACACCTTGTAC. Drawing the rest from reference TRBV15 and TRBJ2-4, the complete variable domain is DAGVTQTPRHEVAEKGQTIILKCEPVSGHNDLFWYRQTKIQGLELLSYFRSKSLMEDGGAFKDRFKAEMLNSSFSTLKIQPTEPKDSAVYLCASSLGADTLYFGAGTRLSVL.

Concerning this clone itself: The genes and germline here are from mouse. The read ends 1 residue before the CDR3 terminus; that terminus is restored from the germline J gene. The chain combines TRBV31 with TRBJ1-4, with D possibly matching TRBD1 (6 bases). The CDR3 spans 14 residues. Between the trimmed V and J ends, which lost 1 base and 3 bases, there was a span of 9 bases. Germline CDR1 and CDR2: GKSSPN and SITVG. The CDR3 is CAWSHGTTNERLFF. Incomplete CDR3 DNA: TGTGCCTGGAGTCACGGGACAACCAACGAAAGATTATTT.

On this clone itself: Any gene name here is a mouse gene name. The read ends 1 residue before the CDR3 terminus; that terminus is restored from the germline J gene. The chain links TRBV13-2 to TRBJ2-3, with 9 bases that match TRBD2. V lost 1 base and J lost 0; bases outside the gene matches: 3. This CDR3 contains 16 residues. Germline V lookup: CDR1 NNHNN, CDR2 SYGAGS (reference sequence). The sequenced part of the CDR3 DNA is TGTGCCAGCGGTGATACTGGGGGGCGTAGTGCAGAAACGCTGTAT. Protein product: CASGDTGGRSAETLY. The whole CDR3 sequence reads CASGDTGGRSAETLYF.

Of note for this clone: Genes and germline come from the mouse. The CDR3 extends 1 residue past the end of the read, so its final part is completed from the germline J gene. The rearrangement uses TRBV5 and TRBJ2-3; 7 bases map to TRBD1. V shed 2 bases and J 0 bases; nucleotides not matched to a gene: 2. The CDR3 spans 15 residues. Germline V gene lookup returns CDR1 LGHNA and CDR2 YNLKQL (reference sequence). The CDR3 reads CASSQRTGSAETLYF. The CDR3 DNA, read in part, is TGTGCCAGCAGCCAAAGGACAGGTAGTGCAGAAACGCTGTAT.

Notes on this clone: These gene names are mouse names. The observed sequence ends 1 residue before the CDR3 terminus, with the missing tail filled in from the germline J gene. The chain employs TRBV14 and TRBJ2-7; TRBD1 matches 11 bases. Germline CDR1 is SGHDT and CDR2 is FRDEAV. With V trimmed by 5 bases and J by 4 bases, 5 bases remained unmatched. CDR3 length equals 14 residues. CDR3 residues: CASSPGTGGYEQYF. Partial CDR3 DNA: TGTGCCAGCAGCCCCGGGACAGGGGGATATGAACAGTAC.